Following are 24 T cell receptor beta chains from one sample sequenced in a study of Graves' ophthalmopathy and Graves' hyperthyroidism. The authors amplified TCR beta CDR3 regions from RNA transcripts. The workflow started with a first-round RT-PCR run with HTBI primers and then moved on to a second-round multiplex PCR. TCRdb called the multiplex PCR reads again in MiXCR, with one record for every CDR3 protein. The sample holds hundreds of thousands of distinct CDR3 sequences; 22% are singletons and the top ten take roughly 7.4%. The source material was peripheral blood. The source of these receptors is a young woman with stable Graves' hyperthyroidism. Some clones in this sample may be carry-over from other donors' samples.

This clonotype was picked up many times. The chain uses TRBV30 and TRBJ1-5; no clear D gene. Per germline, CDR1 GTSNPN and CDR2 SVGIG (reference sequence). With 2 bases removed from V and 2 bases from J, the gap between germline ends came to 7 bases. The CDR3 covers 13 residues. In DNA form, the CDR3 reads TGTGCCTGGAGTCCCGGGGGCAATCAGCCCCAGCATTTT. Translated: CAWSPGGNQPQHF.

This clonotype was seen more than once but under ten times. Here the CDR3 reads CATSRETGTYEQYF. CDR3 sequence (DNA): TGTGCCACCAGCAGAGAGACAGGAACCTACGAGCAGTACTTC. The chain joins TRBV15 to TRBJ2-7; possible D gene TRBD1, 6 bases. Germline V gene lookup returns CDR1 LNHNV and CDR2 YYDKDF (reference sequence). V was pared by 0 bases and J by 2 bases, with 8 bases between. The CDR3 extends over 14 amino acids.

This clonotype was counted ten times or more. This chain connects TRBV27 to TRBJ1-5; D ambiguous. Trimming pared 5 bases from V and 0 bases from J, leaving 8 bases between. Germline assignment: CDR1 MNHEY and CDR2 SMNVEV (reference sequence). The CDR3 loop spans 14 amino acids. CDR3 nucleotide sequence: TGTGCCAGCAGTCGACGGTATAGCAATCAGCCCCAGCATTTT. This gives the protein CASSRRYSNQPQHF.

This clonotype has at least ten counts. In nucleotides, the CDR3 is TGTGCCAGCAAGGGAGAGACAGGCCCCACCGGGGAGCTGTTTTTT. It encodes CASKGETGPTGELFF. The rearrangement joins TRBV6-1 to TRBJ2-2, with TRBD1 as a possible D gene (6 bases). V gave up 7 bases and J gave up 4 bases, with 16 bases separating them. Germline V gene data show CDR1 as MNHNS and CDR2 as SASEGT. The CDR3 totals 15 residues.

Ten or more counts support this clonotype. CDR3 residues: CSARGAPGANYGYTF. CDR3 DNA sequence: TGCAGCGCCAGGGGGGCACCCGGAGCTAACTATGGCTACACCTTC. The gene calls are TRBV29-1 and TRBJ1-2, with 7 bases matching TRBD1. The trim removed 7 bases at V and 0 bases at J, leaving 11 bases unmatched. This CDR3 spans 15 amino acids. The germline V gene encodes CDR1 SQVTM and CDR2 ANQGSEA.

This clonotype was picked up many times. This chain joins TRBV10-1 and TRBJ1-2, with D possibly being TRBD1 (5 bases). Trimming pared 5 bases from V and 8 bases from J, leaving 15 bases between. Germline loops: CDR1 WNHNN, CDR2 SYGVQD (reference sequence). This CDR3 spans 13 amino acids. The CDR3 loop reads CASSRDATAGYTF. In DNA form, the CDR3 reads TGCGCCAGCAGTCGGGACGCCACGGCGGGCTACACCTTC.

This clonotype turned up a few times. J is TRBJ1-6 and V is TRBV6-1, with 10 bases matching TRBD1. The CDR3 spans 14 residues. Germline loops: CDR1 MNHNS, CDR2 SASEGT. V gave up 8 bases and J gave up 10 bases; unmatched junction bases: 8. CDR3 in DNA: TGTGCCAGCTCAAGGACAGGGGGTCAATCACCCCTCCACTTT. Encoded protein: CASSRTGGQSPLHF.

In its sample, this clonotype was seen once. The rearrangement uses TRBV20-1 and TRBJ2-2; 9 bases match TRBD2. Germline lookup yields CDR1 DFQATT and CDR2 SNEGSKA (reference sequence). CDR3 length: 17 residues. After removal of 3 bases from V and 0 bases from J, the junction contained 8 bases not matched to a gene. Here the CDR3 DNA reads TGCAGTGCTAGTAGGCCGAGCGGGGGGACGAACACCGGGGAGCTGTTTTTT. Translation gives CSASRPSGGTNTGELFF.

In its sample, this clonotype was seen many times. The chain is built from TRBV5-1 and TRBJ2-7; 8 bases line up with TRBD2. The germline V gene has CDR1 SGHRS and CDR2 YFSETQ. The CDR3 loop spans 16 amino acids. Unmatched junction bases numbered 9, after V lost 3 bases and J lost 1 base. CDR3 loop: CASSSSGSGRSYEQYF. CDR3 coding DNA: TGCGCCAGCAGCTCATCTGGCAGCGGGAGATCCTACGAGCAGTACTTC.

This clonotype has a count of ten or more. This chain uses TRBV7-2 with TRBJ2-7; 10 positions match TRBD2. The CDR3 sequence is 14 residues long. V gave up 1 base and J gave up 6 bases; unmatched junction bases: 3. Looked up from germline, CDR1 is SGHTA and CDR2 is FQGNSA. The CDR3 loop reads CASSLGLAGVEQYF. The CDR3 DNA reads TGTGCCAGCAGCTTAGGGCTAGCGGGAGTCGAGCAGTACTTC.

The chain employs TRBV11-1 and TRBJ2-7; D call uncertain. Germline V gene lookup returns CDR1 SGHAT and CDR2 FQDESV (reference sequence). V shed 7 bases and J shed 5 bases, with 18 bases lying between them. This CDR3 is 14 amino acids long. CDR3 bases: TGTGCCAGCATGACAACCCCGGCATCCCACGAGCAGTACTTC. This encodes CASMTTPASHEQYF. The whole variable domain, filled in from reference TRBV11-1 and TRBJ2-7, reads EAEVAQSPRYKITEKSQAVAFWCDPISGHATLYWYRQILGQGPELLVQFQDESVVDDSQLPKDRFSAERLKGVDSTLKIQPAELGDSAMYLCASMTTPASHEQYFGPGTRLTVT.

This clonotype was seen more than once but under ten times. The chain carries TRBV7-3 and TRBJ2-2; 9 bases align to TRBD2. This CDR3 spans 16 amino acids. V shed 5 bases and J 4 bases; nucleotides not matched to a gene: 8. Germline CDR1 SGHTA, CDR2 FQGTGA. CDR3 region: CASSIGAGGRTGELFF. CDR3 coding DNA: TGTGCCAGCAGCATAGGAGCGGGGGGTCGCACCGGGGAGCTGTTTTTT.

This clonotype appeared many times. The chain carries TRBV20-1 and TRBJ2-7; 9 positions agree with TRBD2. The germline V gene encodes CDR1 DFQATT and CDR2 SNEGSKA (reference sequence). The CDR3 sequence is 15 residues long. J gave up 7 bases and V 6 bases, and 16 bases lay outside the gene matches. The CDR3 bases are TGCAGTGCGGGCGGCTTACCCGGGACTAGCAGTGAGCAGTACTTC. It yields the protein CSAGGLPGTSSEQYF.

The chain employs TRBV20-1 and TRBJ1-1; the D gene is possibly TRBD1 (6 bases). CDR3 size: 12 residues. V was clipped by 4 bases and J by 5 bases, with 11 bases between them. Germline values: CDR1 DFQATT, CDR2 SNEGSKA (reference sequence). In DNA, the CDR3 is TGCAGTGCTACGCAGGGGTGGACTGAAGCTTTCTTT. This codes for CSATQGWTEAFF.

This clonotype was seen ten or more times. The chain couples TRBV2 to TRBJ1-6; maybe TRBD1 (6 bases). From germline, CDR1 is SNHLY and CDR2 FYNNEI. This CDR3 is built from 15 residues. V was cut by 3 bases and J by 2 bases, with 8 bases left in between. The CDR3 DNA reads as TGTGCCAGCAGTGAGACAGGCCCCTATAATTCACCCCTCCACTTT. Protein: CASSETGPYNSPLHF.

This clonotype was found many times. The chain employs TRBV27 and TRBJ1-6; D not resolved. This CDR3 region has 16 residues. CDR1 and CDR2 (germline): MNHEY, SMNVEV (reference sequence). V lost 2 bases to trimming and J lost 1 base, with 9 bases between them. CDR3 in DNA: TGTGCCAGCAGTTTAGGCGCCAGGTCCTATAATTCACCCCTCCACTTT. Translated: CASSLGARSYNSPLHF.

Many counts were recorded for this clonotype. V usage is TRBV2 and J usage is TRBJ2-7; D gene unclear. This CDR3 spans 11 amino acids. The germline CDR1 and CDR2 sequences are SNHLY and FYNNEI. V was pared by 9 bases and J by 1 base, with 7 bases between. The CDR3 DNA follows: TGTGCCAGTACCATTTCCTACGAGCAGTACTTC. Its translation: CASTISYEQYF.

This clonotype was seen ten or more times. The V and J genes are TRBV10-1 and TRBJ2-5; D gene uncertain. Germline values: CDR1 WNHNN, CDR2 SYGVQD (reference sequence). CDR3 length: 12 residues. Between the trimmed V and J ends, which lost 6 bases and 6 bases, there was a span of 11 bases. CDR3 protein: CASSPNRKTQYF. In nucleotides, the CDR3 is TGCGCCAGCAGCCCAAACCGAAAGACCCAGTACTTC.

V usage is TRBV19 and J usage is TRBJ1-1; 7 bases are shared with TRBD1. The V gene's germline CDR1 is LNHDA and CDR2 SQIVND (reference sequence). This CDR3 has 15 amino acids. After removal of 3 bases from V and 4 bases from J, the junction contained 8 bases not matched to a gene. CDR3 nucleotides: TGTGCCAGTAGTATGTCGACAGGGTCAGCCACTGAAGCTTTCTTT. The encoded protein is CASSMSTGSATEAFF.

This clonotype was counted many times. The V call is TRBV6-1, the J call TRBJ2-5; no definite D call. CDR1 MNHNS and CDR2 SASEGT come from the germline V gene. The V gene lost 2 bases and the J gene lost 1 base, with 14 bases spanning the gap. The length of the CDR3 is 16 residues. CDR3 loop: CASSEFQRGSQETQYF. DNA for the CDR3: TGTGCCAGCAGTGAATTCCAACGTGGATCCCAAGAGACCCAGTACTTC.

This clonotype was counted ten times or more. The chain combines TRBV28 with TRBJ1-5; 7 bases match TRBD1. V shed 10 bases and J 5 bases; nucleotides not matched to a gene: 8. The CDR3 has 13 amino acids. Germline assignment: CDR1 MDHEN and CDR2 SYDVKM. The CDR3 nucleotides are TGTGCCACCAACAGGGGAATGGATCAGCCCCAGCATTTT. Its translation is CATNRGMDQPQHF.

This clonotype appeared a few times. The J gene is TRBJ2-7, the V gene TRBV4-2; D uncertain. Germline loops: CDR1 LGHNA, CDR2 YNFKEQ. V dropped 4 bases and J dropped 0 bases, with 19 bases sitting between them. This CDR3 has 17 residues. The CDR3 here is CASSPTGGQRSSYEQYF. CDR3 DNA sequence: TGTGCCAGCAGCCCCACCGGTGGGCAGAGGAGCTCCTACGAGCAGTACTTC.

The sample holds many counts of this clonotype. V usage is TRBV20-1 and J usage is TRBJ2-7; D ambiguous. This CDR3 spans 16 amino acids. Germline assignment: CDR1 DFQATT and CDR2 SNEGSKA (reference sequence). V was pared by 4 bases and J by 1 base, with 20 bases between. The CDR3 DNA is TGCAGTGCTATTGTCGCTTCACGAACACTGTCCTACGAGCAGTACTTC. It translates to CSAIVASRTLSYEQYF.

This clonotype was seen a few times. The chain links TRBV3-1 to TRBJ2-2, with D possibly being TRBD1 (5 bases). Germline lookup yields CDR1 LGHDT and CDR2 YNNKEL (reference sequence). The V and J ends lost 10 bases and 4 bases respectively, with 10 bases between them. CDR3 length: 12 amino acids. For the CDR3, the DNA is TGTGCCACCCCGACAGTCACCGGGGAGCTGTTTTTT. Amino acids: CATPTVTGELFF. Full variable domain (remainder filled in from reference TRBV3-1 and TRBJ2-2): DTAVSQTPKYLVTQMGNDKSIKCEQNLGHDTMYWYKQDSKKFLKIMFSYNNKELIINETVPNRFSPKSPDKAHLNLHINSLELGDSAVYFCATPTVTGELFFGEGSRLTVL.